The next 8 T cell receptor beta chains were all read from a single sample in a study of beta chain features in type 1 diabetes. Reverse transcribing all isolated RNA meant expressed TCRB transcripts were sequenced. Generated by immunoSEQ multiplex PCR, the TCRdb table keeps only in-frame clones and is missing some. The sample carries 300,000 to 350,000 clones, less than 20% recorded once. Source material: naive CD4+ T cells from blood. The source is a woman aged 18-35 years in good health.

The sample holds a few counts of this clone. V usage is TRBV5-1 and J usage is TRBJ1-1; maybe TRBD1 (5 bases). The CDR3 consists of 13 residues. The germline CDR1 and CDR2 sequences are SGHRS and YFSETQ. Deletions cut 3 bases from V and 3 bases from J, with 9 bases between. The CDR3 region is CASSSRVDTEAFF. CDR3 bases: TGCGCCAGCAGCTCCAGGGTGGACACTGAAGCTTTCTTT.

There are a few counts of this clone. In DNA form, the CDR3 reads TGTGCCAGCAGGGGACAGTCAACTAATGAAAAACTGTTTTTT. It encodes CASRGQSTNEKLFF. The V and J genes are TRBV7-2 and TRBJ1-4, with TRBD1 identical over 7 bases. V lost 6 bases and J lost 0; bases outside the gene matches: 1. This CDR3 spans 14 amino acids. Germline V gene data show CDR1 as SGHTA and CDR2 as FQGNSA.

V is TRBV15 and J is TRBJ2-1; D is possibly TRBD1 (5 bases). CDR3 length equals 15 residues. Looked up from germline, CDR1 is LNHNV and CDR2 is YYDKDF (reference sequence). The germline V and J ends were trimmed by 5 bases and 0 bases, with 11 bases remaining between them. The CDR3 nucleotides are TGTGCCACCAGCTGGACATTGAGCTCCTACAATGAGCAGTTCTTC. This sequence encodes CATSWTLSSYNEQFF.

The chain combines TRBV27 with TRBJ1-5, with 10 bases lining up with TRBD1. Germline loops: CDR1 MNHEY, CDR2 SMNVEV (reference sequence). The CDR3 is 14 residues long. V shed 7 bases and J 6 bases; nucleotides not matched to a gene: 6. CDR3 bases: TGTGCCAGCAACGACAGGGGGCCGACTCAGCCCCAGCATTTT. This sequence encodes CASNDRGPTQPQHF.

CDR3 amino acids: CSVFPGQGSYEQYF. Written as DNA, the CDR3 is TGCAGCGTTTTTCCGGGACAGGGCTCCTACGAGCAGTACTTC. This chain links TRBV29-1 with TRBJ2-7, with TRBD1 identical over 9 bases. The length of the CDR3 is 14 residues. CDR1 and CDR2 (germline): SQVTM, ANQGSEA. Unmatched junction bases numbered 5, after V lost 5 bases and J lost 0 bases.

V and J are TRBV5-1 and TRBJ2-2, with TRBD2 matching over 9 bases. The germline gives CDR1 SGHRS, CDR2 YFSETQ. Trimming at V came to 4 bases and at J to 5 bases, leaving 6 bases not matched to a gene. The CDR3 runs to 15 residues. The CDR3 loop reads CASSLSGSFTGELFF. The CDR3 nucleotides read TGCGCCAGCAGCCTTAGCGGGAGTTTTACCGGGGAGCTGTTTTTT.

This sequence joins TRBV18 and TRBJ1-2; perhaps TRBD1 as D (5 bases). Germline V lookup: CDR1 KGHSH, CDR2 LQKENI. The CDR3 extends over 13 amino acids. Trimming shortened V by 5 bases and J by 3 bases, and 10 bases separated the two germline ends. CDR3 sequence reads: CASSADRDYGYTF. CDR3 in DNA: TGTGCCAGCTCAGCCGACAGAGACTATGGCTACACCTTC.

This clone was observed a handful of times. The CDR3, as DNA: TGTGCCAGCAGCTTAGATCGAGCGGGAGGGACGCAGTATTTT. Protein sequence: CASSLDRAGGTQYF. V and J are TRBV7-2 and TRBJ2-3; 10 bases agree with TRBD2. J gave up 9 bases and V 1 base, and 4 bases lay outside the gene matches. The CDR3 contains 14 residues. The germline V gene has CDR1 SGHTA and CDR2 FQGNSA.